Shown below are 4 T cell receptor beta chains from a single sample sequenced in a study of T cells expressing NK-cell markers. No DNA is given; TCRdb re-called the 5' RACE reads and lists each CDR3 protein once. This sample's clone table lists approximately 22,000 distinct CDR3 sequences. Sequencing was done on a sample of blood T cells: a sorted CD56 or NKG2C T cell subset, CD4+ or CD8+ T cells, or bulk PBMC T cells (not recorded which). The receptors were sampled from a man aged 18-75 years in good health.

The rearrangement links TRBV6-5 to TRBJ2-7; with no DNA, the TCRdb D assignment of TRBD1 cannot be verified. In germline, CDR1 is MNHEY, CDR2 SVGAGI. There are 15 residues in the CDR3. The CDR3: CASSYRDRGIYEQYF.

CDR3 residues: CSVTSSLYEQYF. The chain carries TRBV29-1 and TRBJ2-7. The CDR3 is made up of 12 amino acids. CDR1 is SQVTM, CDR2 ANQGSEA, per germline.

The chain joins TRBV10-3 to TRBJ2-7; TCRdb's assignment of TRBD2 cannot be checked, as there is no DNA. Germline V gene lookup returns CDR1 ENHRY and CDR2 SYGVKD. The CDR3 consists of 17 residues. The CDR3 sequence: CAISDISAGGSSYEQYF.

The CDR3 protein is CASARGPYEQYF. The chain has TRBV7-8 and TRBJ2-7; TCRdb's D call of TRBD1 is untestable without DNA. Germline values: CDR1 SGHVS, CDR2 FQNEAQ. CDR3 length: 12 residues.